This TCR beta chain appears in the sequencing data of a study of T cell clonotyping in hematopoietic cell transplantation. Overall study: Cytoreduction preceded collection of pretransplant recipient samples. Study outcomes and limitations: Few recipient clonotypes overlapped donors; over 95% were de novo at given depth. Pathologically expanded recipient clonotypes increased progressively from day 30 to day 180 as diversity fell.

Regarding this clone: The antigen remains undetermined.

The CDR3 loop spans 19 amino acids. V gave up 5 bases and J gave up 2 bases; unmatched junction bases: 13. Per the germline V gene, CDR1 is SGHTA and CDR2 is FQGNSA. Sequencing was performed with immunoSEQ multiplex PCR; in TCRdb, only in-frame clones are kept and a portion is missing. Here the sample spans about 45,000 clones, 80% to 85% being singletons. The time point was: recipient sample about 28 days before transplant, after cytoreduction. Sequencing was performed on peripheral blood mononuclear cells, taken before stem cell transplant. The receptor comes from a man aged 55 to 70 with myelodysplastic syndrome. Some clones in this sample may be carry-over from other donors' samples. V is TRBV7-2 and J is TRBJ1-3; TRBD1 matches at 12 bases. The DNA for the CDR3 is TGTGCCAGCAGCATTAACAGGGACAGGGGGCTATTTGCTGGAAACACCATATATTTT. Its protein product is CASSINRDRGLFAGNTIYF.